What follows are 16 T cell receptor beta chains derived from one specimen sequenced in a study of cytomegalovirus exposure and HLA in healthy donors. Use of 60 Vbeta and 13 Jbeta primers characterized the PCR. Only in-frame clones appear in the TCRdb table, and some are missing; sequencing was by immunoSEQ multiplex PCR. The sample holds approximately 100,000 clones; about four fifths are singletons and the top ten take roughly 8%. Sequenced material: PBMCs. The receptors shown here come from a human donor in good health.

The chain employs TRBV9 and TRBJ1-1; D uncertain. The CDR3 spans 15 residues. The germline V and J ends were trimmed by 0 bases and 2 bases, with 11 bases remaining between them. Germline V gives CDR1 SGDLS, CDR2 YYNGEE. CDR3 coding DNA: TGTGCCAGCAGCGTAGGCCCGGGAGACAACACTGAAGCTTTCTTT. Its translation is CASSVGPGDNTEAFF.

This chain links TRBV5-1 with TRBJ2-6, with 11 bases lining up with TRBD1. With 6 bases clipped from V and 1 base from J, the junction kept 6 bases outside the gene matches. This CDR3 region has 17 residues. The V gene's germline CDR1 is SGHRS and CDR2 YFSETQ. In DNA form, the CDR3 reads TGCGCCAGCAACGCTGGGACAGGGGGATCTGGGGCCAACGTCCTGACTTTC. Its translation is CASNAGTGGSGANVLTF.

The genes are TRBV19 and TRBJ2-1, with TRBD1 identical over 9 bases. CDR3 length: 16 residues. From germline, CDR1 is LNHDA and CDR2 SQIVND (reference sequence). Trimming at V came to 3 bases and at J to 9 bases, leaving 12 bases not matched to a gene. The CDR3 region has the DNA TGTGCCAGTAGTATCCGGAGACAGGGGGGGTTCGGTGAGCAGTTCTTC. Residues: CASSIRRQGGFGEQFF. Filled out from reference TRBV19 and TRBJ2-1, the complete variable domain reads DGGITQSPKYLFRKEGQNVTLSCEQNLNHDAMYWYRQDPGQGLRLIYYSQIVNDFQKGDIAEGYSVSREKKESFPLTVTSAQKNPTAFYLCASSIRRQGGFGEQFFGPGTRLTVL.

The chain employs TRBV7-9 and TRBJ1-1; D is unclear. The CDR3 length is 11 residues. Germline V gene sequence: CDR1 SEHNR, CDR2 FQNEAQ (reference sequence). V lost 4 bases and J 5 bases, leaving 5 bases between the germline ends. CDR3: CASSSKTEAFF. In nucleotides, the CDR3 is TGTGCCAGCAGCTCAAAAACTGAAGCTTTCTTT.

The J gene is TRBJ2-5, the V gene TRBV5-8; the match to TRBD1 covers 12 bases. V gave up 1 base and J gave up 6 bases; unmatched junction bases: 4. The CDR3 consists of 15 residues. Germline loops: CDR1 SGHTS, CDR2 YDEGEE. The CDR3 spells CASSLPGTGGQTQYF. CDR3 nucleotide sequence: TGTGCCAGCAGCTTGCCCGGGACAGGGGGCCAGACCCAGTACTTC.

V gene TRBV29-1 combines with J gene TRBJ1-2; 8 nucleotides match TRBD1. Germline assignment: CDR1 SQVTM and CDR2 ANQGSEA. V lost 6 bases, J lost 6 bases, and 9 bases stayed unmatched. The CDR3 has 13 residues. This CDR3 is CSVRTGSSHGYTF. DNA of the CDR3: TGCAGCGTACGGACAGGGTCTAGCCATGGCTACACCTTC.

This chain links TRBV7-6 with TRBJ2-2; D might be TRBD2 (5 bases). This CDR3 region has 13 residues. Germline V CDR1 and CDR2: SGHVS, FNYEAQ. The ends were cut back, 5 bases at V and 6 bases at J, with 10 bases in the middle. CDR3 in DNA: TGTGCCAGCAGCCCCCGGGGATCCGGGGAGCTGTTTTTT. Amino acid sequence: CASSPRGSGELFF.

V gene TRBV29-1 combines with J gene TRBJ1-1; D gene unclear. Per germline, CDR1 SQVTM and CDR2 ANQGSEA. V was trimmed by 2 bases and J by 4 bases, leaving 11 bases between them. There are 13 residues in the CDR3. The CDR3 DNA reads as TGCAGCGTTGAAAATGAATCGGGCACTGAAGCTTTCTTT. This gives the protein CSVENESGTEAFF. Full variable domain (rest looked up from reference TRBV29-1 and TRBJ1-1): SAVISQKPSRDICQRGTSLTIQCQVDSQVTMMFWYRQQPGQSLTLIATANQGSEATYESGFVIDKFPISRPNLTFSTLTVSNMSPEDSSIYLCSVENESGTEAFFGQGTRLTVV.

As concerns this clone: Other DNA sequences in the same sample also yield this CDR3. This chain joins TRBV9 and TRBJ1-2; D perhaps matches TRBD1 (5 bases). The CDR3 runs 12 residues. CDR1 and CDR2 from the germline V gene are SGDLS and YYNGEE. V was shortened by 0 bases and J by 8 bases, with 8 bases between the two germline ends. The CDR3 nucleotides are TGTGCCAGCAGCGTAGTGGAGGGGGGCTACACCTTC. This gives the protein CASSVVEGGYTF.

This rearrangement joins TRBV6-1 to TRBJ2-4; 9 bases line up with TRBD1. This CDR3 region has 14 residues. Germline V gene lookup returns CDR1 MNHNS and CDR2 SASEGT. V shed 10 bases, J shed 1 base, and the junction held 5 bases outside the gene matches. CDR3 nucleotide sequence: TGTGCCACCACAGGGGGCTTCGCCAAAAACATTCAGTACTTC. Translation gives CATTGGFAKNIQYF.

The V gene is TRBV6-6, the J gene TRBJ2-6; weak D call: TRBD1 (5 bases). This CDR3 comprises 14 residues. Per the germline V gene, CDR1 is MNHNY and CDR2 is SVGAGI (reference sequence). Trimming removed 9 bases at V and 0 bases at J, with 9 bases between. CDR3 nucleotide sequence: TGTGCCAGTAGCAGGGTCTCTGGGGCCAACGTCCTGACTTTC. Protein product: CASSRVSGANVLTF.

The V and J genes are TRBV2 and TRBJ2-1; 10 nucleotides match TRBD2. The V gene's germline CDR1 is SNHLY and CDR2 FYNNEI. This CDR3 region has 14 residues. V dropped 6 bases and J dropped 3; count of bases not matched to a gene: 2. CDR3 protein: CASSGTSVYNEQFF. DNA for the CDR3: TGTGCCAGCAGCGGGACTAGCGTCTACAATGAGCAGTTCTTC.

This clone was seen ten or more times. The chain joins TRBV5-1 to TRBJ1-1, with TRBD1 identical over 9 bases. This CDR3 contains 14 residues. Germline CDR1 is SGHRS and CDR2 is YFSETQ. J lost 8 bases, V lost 7 bases, and 12 bases had no gene match. The CDR3 loop is CASYTGQGKTEAFF. CDR3 DNA sequence: TGCGCCAGCTACACGGGACAGGGTAAGACCGAAGCTTTCTTT.

This chain joins TRBV19 and TRBJ1-5, with D tentatively TRBD1 (5 bases). Germline CDR1 is LNHDA and CDR2 is SQIVND (reference sequence). This CDR3 region has 15 residues. The V and J ends lost 4 bases and 8 bases respectively, with 18 bases between them. In DNA form, the CDR3 reads TGTGCCAGTAGTAGGGAGGGAAGGGGTACGGAGCCCCAGCATTTT. It encodes CASSREGRGTEPQHF. The variable domain in full, completed from reference TRBV19 and TRBJ1-5, reads DGGITQSPKYLFRKEGQNVTLSCEQNLNHDAMYWYRQDPGQGLRLIYYSQIVNDFQKGDIAEGYSVSREKKESFPLTVTSAQKNPTAFYLCASSREGRGTEPQHFGDGTRLSIL.

The rearrangement links TRBV13 to TRBJ1-3; 9 nucleotides match TRBD1. Losses at the gene ends were 2 bases for V and 4 bases for J; bases not matched to a gene: 3. Looked up from germline, CDR1 is PRHDT and CDR2 is FYEKMQ (reference sequence). The CDR3 consists of 15 residues. The CDR3 bases are TGTGCCAGCAGCTTAACCGGGACAGGGGGAAACACCATATATTTT. It yields the protein CASSLTGTGGNTIYF.

Concerning this clone itself: Distinct nucleotide sequences in the sample also encode this CDR3. CDR3 in DNA: TGTGCCAGCAGCCTATCGGCAGGGAGGTCCTACAATGAGCAGTTCTTC. The encoded protein is CASSLSAGRSYNEQFF. The chain recombines TRBV7-8 with TRBJ2-1; D possibly corresponds to TRBD2 (6 bases). V dropped 5 bases and J dropped 1 base, with 15 bases sitting between them. The CDR3 consists of 16 residues. Germline assignment: CDR1 SGHVS and CDR2 FQNEAQ.